This is a list of T cell receptor beta chains from one sample in a study of Tregs in tolerant kidney transplant recipients. Profiled with immunoSEQ multiplex PCR; TCRdb holds only in-frame clones, not every one. The top ten clones hold roughly 0.4% of a sample with some 71,000 clones, approximately 88% of them seen once. Source: CD4+ T cells from blood, taken before the transplant. These TCRs come from a human donor who received a combined kidney and bone marrow transplant. Each CDR3 is given with its conserved first and last residue. Fields, in order: V gene, D gene, clone size, J gene, CDR3 protein, CDR3 DNA. The D gene is left open where the match is weak. Clone size, where shown, is once, few, many, or a class for clones that have expanded.

TRBV5-1	TRBD2	-	TRBJ2-1	CASSLGSRASGGPGEQFF	TGCGCCAGCAGCTTGGGCTCCCGGGCTAGCGGAGGCCCCGGGGAGCAGTTCTTC
TRBV7-6	-	-	TRBJ2-3	CASSRSGLASTDTQYF	TGTGCCAGCAGCCGATCTGGGCTAGCGAGCACAGATACGCAGTATTTT
TRBV7-2	TRBD2	-	TRBJ2-1	CASSLGGRNPDEQFF	TGTGCCAGCAGCTTAGGCGGGAGAAACCCTGATGAGCAGTTCTTC
TRBV28	TRBD1	-	TRBJ1-2	CASRPRDRANYGYTF	TGTGCCAGCAGGCCAAGGGACAGAGCTAACTATGGCTACACCTTC
TRBV4-1	-	-	TRBJ2-7	CASSQLELASYEQYF	TGCGCCAGCAGCCAACTGGAACTAGCCTCCTACGAGCAGTACTTC
TRBV11-2	TRBD2	-	TRBJ2-7	CASSLIAGAENEQYF	TGTGCCAGCAGCCTGATAGCGGGAGCTGAAAACGAGCAGTACTTC
TRBV27	TRBD2	-	TRBJ2-1	CASSPLSQRGYNEQFF	TGTGCCAGCAGTCCCTTATCCCAGCGGGGATACAATGAGCAGTTCTTC
TRBV11-2	TRBD2	-	TRBJ2-1	CASSPTGTSGSPQFF	TGTGCCAGCAGCCCTACGGGGACTAGCGGGAGCCCCCAGTTCTTC
TRBV28	TRBD2	-	TRBJ2-7	CASSLYLREGSYEQYF	TGTGCCAGCAGTTTATACTTGCGGGAGGGATCCTACGAGCAGTACTTC
TRBV5-1	-	-	TRBJ1-1	CASSLVGENTEAFF	TGCGCCAGCAGCTTGGTAGGGGAGAACACTGAAGCTTTCTTT
TRBV5-1	TRBD1	-	TRBJ2-5	CASSSGTGPQETQYF	TGCGCCAGCAGCTCAGGGACAGGGCCCCAAGAGACCCAGTACTTC
TRBV4-2	TRBD2	-	TRBJ2-6	CASSRRDIAGGPSGANVLTF	TGTGCCAGCAGCCGACGGGACATAGCGGGAGGCCCCTCTGGGGCCAACGTCCTGACTTTC
TRBV5-6	-	once	TRBJ2-6	CASSSRSGANVLTF	TGTGCCAGCAGCTCCCGCTCTGGGGCCAACGTCCTGACTTTC
TRBV9	TRBD1	few	TRBJ2-4	CASSVGDRGNIQYF	TGTGCCAGCAGCGTTGGGGACAGGGGAAACATTCAGTACTTC
TRBV6-6	TRBD2	-	TRBJ2-7	CASSQGRGSPHEQYF	TGTGCCAGCAGCCAAGGGCGCGGGAGTCCCCACGAGCAGTACTTC
TRBV28	-	-	TRBJ1-2	CASSRTVNYGYTF	TGTGCCAGCAGTAGGACAGTTAACTATGGCTACACCTTC
TRBV11-2	-	-	TRBJ2-5	CASSLNRSPSGQETQYF	TGTGCCAGCAGCTTAAATAGGAGCCCGTCGGGCCAAGAGACCCAGTACTTC
TRBV11-3	-	-	TRBJ2-5	CASSAGGWETQYF	TGTGCCAGCAGCGCCGGGGGTTGGGAGACCCAGTACTTC
TRBV19	-	-	TRBJ1-3	CASSMPVRGSGNTIYF	TGTGCCAGTAGTATGCCGGTTCGCGGCTCTGGAAACACCATATATTTT
TRBV7-9	-	-	TRBJ2-1	CASRVGQYNEQFF	TGTGCCAGCAGGGTAGGACAGTACAATGAGCAGTTCTTC
TRBV19	-	-	TRBJ2-6	CASSMVSSAVGANVLTF	TGTGCCAGTAGTATGGTTTCAAGCGCGGTCGGGGCCAACGTCCTGACTTTC
TRBV29-1	-	-	TRBJ2-5	CSLRGGQETQYF	TGCAGTCTCAGGGGAGGGCAAGAGACCCAGTACTTC
TRBV27	-	-	TRBJ2-1	CASRPSGPAGRFGEQFF	TGTGCCAGCAGACCCTCCGGGCCGGCGGGTAGATTCGGTGAGCAGTTCTTC
TRBV30	-	-	TRBJ2-2	CAWSEVLGLDGTGELFF	TGTGCCTGGAGTGAGGTTTTGGGGCTCGATGGGACCGGGGAGCTGTTTTTT
TRBV5-6	TRBD1	-	TRBJ2-1	CASSLGGQGSFEQFF	TGTGCCAGCAGCTTGGGGGGACAGGGTAGTTTCGAGCAGTTCTTC
TRBV7-9	TRBD2	-	TRBJ2-7	CASSLSSGNLPYEQYF	TGTGCCAGCAGCTTAAGTAGCGGGAACCTGCCCTACGAGCAGTACTTC
TRBV6-1	-	-	TRBJ2-7	CASSVTGQRSSYEQYF	TGTGCCAGCAGTGTGACGGGACAAAGGAGCTCCTACGAGCAGTACTTC
TRBV18	-	-	TRBJ2-7	CASSPPSGYEQYF	TGTGCCAGCTCACCACCGTCGGGGTACGAGCAGTACTTC
TRBV15	TRBD2	-	TRBJ2-1	CATSRIGRAASDEQFF	TGTGCCACCAGCAGAATCGGGAGGGCTGCGAGTGATGAGCAGTTCTTC
TRBV18	TRBD1	-	TRBJ2-7	CASSPGTGDYEQYF	TGTGCCAGCTCACCGGGGACAGGGGACTACGAGCAGTACTTC
TRBV29-1	-	once	TRBJ1-5	CSVGGVNQPQHF	TGCAGCGTGGGGGGGGTTAATCAGCCCCAGCATTTT
TRBV25-1	-	-	TRBJ2-3	CASSVGLISTDTQYF	TGTGCCAGCAGTGTGGGACTGATTAGCACAGATACGCAGTATTTT
TRBV4-1	-	few	TRBJ1-5	CASSLRENQNQPQHF	TGCGCCAGCAGCCTGCGGGAAAATCAAAATCAGCCCCAGCATTTT
TRBV10-2	-	-	TRBJ2-1	CASSERQSYNEQFF	TGCGCCAGCAGTGAAAGACAGTCCTACAATGAGCAGTTCTTC
TRBV10-3	TRBD1	-	TRBJ2-7	CAISEQGYEQYF	TGTGCCATCAGTGAACAGGGGTACGAGCAGTACTTC
TRBV5-1	TRBD2	-	TRBJ2-7	CASSWGLASSYEQYF	TGCGCCAGCAGCTGGGGACTAGCGAGCTCCTACGAGCAGTACTTC
TRBV7-2	TRBD2	-	TRBJ2-3	CASSTRTSGGVGTQYF	TGTGCCAGCAGCACGCGGACTAGCGGGGGAGTAGGTACGCAGTATTTT
TRBV9	TRBD2	-	TRBJ2-3	CASSARGRWGTDTQYF	TGTGCCAGCAGCGCCCGCGGGAGGTGGGGCACAGATACGCAGTATTTT
TRBV9	TRBD2	-	TRBJ2-2	CASSVGGLAGPRGTGELFF	TGTGCCAGCAGCGTAGGGGGACTAGCGGGGCCGCGTGGCACCGGGGAGCTGTTTTTT
TRBV10-3	-	-	TRBJ1-1	CAISDSNTEAFF	TGTGCCATCAGTGACAGTAACACTGAAGCTTTCTTT
TRBV7-2	TRBD1	-	TRBJ2-3	CASSLAGTGGRDTQYF	TGTGCCAGCAGCTTAGCTGGGACAGGGGGACGGGATACGCAGTATTTT
TRBV19	TRBD2	-	TRBJ2-1	CASRASGPYNEQFF	TGTGCCAGTAGAGCTAGCGGGCCCTACAATGAGCAGTTCTTC
TRBV5-1	-	-	TRBJ1-5	CASSHKIRGNQPQHF	TGCGCCAGCAGCCATAAAATCCGGGGGAATCAGCCCCAGCATTTT
TRBV19	TRBD1	-	TRBJ2-6	CASSRRGQGVDSGANVLTF	TGTGCCAGTAGCCGACGAGGGCAGGGGGTGGACTCTGGGGCCAACGTCCTGACTTTC
TRBV6-4	-	-	TRBJ2-1	CASKSRAGDEQFF	TGTGCCAGCAAAAGTAGAGCAGGGGATGAGCAGTTCTTC
TRBV6-5	-	-	TRBJ1-1	CASSYGRGTEAFF	TGTGCCAGCAGTTACGGCAGGGGCACTGAAGCTTTCTTT
TRBV2	TRBD2	once	TRBJ2-1	CASSSTSGSPGNEQFF	TGTGCCAGCAGTTCTACTAGCGGGAGCCCAGGCAATGAGCAGTTCTTC
TRBV2	TRBD2	-	TRBJ2-1	CASALGTRGGNEQFF	TGTGCCAGTGCACTCGGGACTAGGGGGGGCAATGAGCAGTTCTTC
TRBV7-8	TRBD1	-	TRBJ2-7	CASSLGTGMTNYEQYF	TGTGCCAGCAGCTTAGGGACAGGGATGACCAACTACGAGCAGTACTTC
TRBV11-2	-	-	TRBJ1-2	CASSSAYTAYGYTF	TGTGCCAGCAGCTCCGCTTACACCGCCTATGGCTACACCTTC